The clone carrying this TCR beta chain was found many times. This sample is part of a study of T-cell reconstitution after alpha-beta-depleted transplantation in children. Unique molecular identifiers were incorporated during preparation of the TCRbeta library. Each CDR3 protein gets one entry after TCRdb re-called the PCR reads with MiXCR. Altogether some 240,000 distinct CDR3 sequences are present, around 12% being singletons, with the ten largest covering about 2.6%. Sample: PBMCs from the stem cell graft donor, taken from the stem cell graft. The TCR originated in a human donor who donated a stem cell graft to a child with acute lymphoblastic leukemia.

Here the CDR3 reads CASSYSKRGEEKLFF. The CDR3 DNA is TGTGCCAGCAGTTACTCGAAACGGGGAGAAGAAAAACTGTTTTTT. This chain joins TRBV6-5 and TRBJ1-4; D remains ambiguous. Germline V lookup: CDR1 MNHEY, CDR2 SVGAGI. V lost 0 bases and J lost 8, with 13 bases in between. The CDR3 is 15 amino acids.